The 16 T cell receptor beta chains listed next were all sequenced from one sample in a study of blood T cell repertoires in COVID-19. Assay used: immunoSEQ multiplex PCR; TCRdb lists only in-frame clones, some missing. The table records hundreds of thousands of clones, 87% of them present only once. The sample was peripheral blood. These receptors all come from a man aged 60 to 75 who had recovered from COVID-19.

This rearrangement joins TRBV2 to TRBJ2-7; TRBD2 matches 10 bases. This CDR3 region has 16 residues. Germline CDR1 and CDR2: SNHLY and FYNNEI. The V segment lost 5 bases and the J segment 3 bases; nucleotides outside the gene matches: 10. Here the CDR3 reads CASSQTSGLFLYEQYF. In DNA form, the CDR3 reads TGTGCCAGCAGTCAGACTAGCGGGTTATTCCTCTACGAGCAGTACTTC.

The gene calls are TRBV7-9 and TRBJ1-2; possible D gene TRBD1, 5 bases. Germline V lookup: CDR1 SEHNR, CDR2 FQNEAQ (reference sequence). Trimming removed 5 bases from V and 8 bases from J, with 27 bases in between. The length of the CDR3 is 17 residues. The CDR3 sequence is CASSPSWVGRGAQGYTF. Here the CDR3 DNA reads TGTGCCAGCAGCCCCAGCTGGGTCGGTCGCGGGGCGCAAGGCTACACCTTC. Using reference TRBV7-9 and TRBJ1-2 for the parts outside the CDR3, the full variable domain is DTGVSQNPRHKITKRGQNVTFRCDPISEHNRLYWYRQTLGQGPEFLTYFQNEAQLEKSRLLSDRFSAERPKGSFSTLEIQRTEQGDSAMYLCASSPSWVGRGAQGYTFGSGTRLTVV.

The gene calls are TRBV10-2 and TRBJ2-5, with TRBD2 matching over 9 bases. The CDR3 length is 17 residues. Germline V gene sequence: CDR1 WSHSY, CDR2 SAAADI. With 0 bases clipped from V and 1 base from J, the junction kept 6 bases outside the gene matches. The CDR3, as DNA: TGCGCCAGCAGTGAGTCGGTTCCGCGGGGGGGCCAAGAGACCCAGTACTTC. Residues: CASSESVPRGGQETQYF.

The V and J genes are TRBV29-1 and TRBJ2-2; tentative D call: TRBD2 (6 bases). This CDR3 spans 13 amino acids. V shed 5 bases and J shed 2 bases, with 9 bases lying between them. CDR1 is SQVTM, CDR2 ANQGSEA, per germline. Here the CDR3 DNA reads TGCAGCGTTAGGAGGGGAAACACCGGGGAGCTGTTTTTT. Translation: CSVRRGNTGELFF.

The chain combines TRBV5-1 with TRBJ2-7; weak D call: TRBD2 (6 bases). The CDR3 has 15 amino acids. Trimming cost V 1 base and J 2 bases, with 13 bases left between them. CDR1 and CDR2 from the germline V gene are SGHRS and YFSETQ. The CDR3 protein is CASSLFGGSTYEQYV. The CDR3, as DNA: TGCGCCAGCAGCTTGTTCGGGGGTTCGACCTACGAGCAGTACGTC.

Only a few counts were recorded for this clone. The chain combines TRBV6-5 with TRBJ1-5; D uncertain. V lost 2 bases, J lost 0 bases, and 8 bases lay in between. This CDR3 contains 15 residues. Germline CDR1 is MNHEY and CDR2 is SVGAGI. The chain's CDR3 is CASSYGRYSNQPQHF. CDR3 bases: TGTGCCAGCAGTTACGGCAGATATAGCAATCAGCCCCAGCATTTT.

In DNA form, the CDR3 reads TGTGCCAGCAGCTCCCAGCGGGGGGGAGGCAGCTCCTACAATGAGCAGTTCTTC. It yields the protein CASSSQRGGGSSYNEQFF. The chain couples TRBV7-2 to TRBJ2-1; 10 bases fit TRBD2. Trimming removed 4 bases from V and 0 bases from J; junction bases left unmatched: 9. CDR1 SGHTA and CDR2 FQGNSA come from the germline V gene. The CDR3 consists of 18 residues.

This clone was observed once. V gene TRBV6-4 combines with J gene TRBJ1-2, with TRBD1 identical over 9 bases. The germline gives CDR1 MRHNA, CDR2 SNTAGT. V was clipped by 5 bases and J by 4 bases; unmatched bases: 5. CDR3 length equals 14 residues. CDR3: CASSPDRGGYGYTF. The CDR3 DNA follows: TGTGCCAGCAGTCCGGACAGGGGCGGCTATGGCTACACCTTC.

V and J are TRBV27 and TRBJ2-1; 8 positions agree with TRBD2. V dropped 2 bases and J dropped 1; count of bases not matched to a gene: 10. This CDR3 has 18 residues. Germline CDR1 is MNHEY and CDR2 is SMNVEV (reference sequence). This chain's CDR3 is CASSLIAGNFGSYNEQFF. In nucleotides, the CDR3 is TGTGCCAGCAGTTTAATAGCGGGGAACTTTGGATCCTACAATGAGCAGTTCTTC.

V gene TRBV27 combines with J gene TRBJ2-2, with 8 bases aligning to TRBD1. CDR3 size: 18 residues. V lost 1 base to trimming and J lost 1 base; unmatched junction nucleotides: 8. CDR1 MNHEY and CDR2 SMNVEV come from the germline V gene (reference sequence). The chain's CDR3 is CASSLWAGGLGNTGELFF. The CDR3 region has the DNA TGTGCCAGCAGTTTATGGGCAGGGGGCTTAGGGAACACCGGGGAGCTGTTTTTT.

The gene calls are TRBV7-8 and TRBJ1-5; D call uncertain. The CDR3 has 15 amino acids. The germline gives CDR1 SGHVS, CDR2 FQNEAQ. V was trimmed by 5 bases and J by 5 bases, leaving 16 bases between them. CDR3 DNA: TGTGCCAGCAGCACCATGAAGGAGACCCATCAGCCCCAGCATTTT. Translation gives CASSTMKETHQPQHF. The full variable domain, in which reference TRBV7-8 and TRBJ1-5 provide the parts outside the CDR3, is GAGVSQSPRYKVAKRGQDVALRCDPISGHVSLFWYQQALGQGPEFLTYFQNEAQLDKSGLPSDRFFAERPEGSVSTLKIQRTQQEDSAVYLCASSTMKETHQPQHFGDGTRLSIL.

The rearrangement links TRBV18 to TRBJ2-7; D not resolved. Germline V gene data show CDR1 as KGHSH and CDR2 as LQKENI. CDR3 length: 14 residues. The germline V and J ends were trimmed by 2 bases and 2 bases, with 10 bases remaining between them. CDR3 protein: CASSPETGTYEQYV. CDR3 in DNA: TGTGCCAGCTCACCAGAGACTGGTACCTACGAGCAGTACGTC.

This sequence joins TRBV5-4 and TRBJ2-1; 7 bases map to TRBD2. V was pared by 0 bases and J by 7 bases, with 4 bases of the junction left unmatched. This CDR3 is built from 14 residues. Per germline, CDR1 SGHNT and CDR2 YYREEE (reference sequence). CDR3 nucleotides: TGTGCCAGCAGCTTGGGGACTAGATTGAATGAGCAGTTCTTC. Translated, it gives CASSLGTRLNEQFF.

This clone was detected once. CDR3 nucleotides: TGTGCCAGCAGCTTACCCAGCGAGTCCTACAATGAGCAGTTCTTC. Amino acid sequence: CASSLPSESYNEQFF. The rearrangement joins TRBV11-2 to TRBJ2-1; D call uncertain. CDR1 is SGHAT and CDR2 is FQNNGV in the germline V gene. There are 15 residues in the CDR3. The V end lost 2 bases, the J end lost 1 base, and 9 bases lay between the germline ends. The full variable domain, in which reference TRBV11-2 and TRBJ2-1 provide the parts outside the CDR3, is EAGVAQSPRYKIIEKRQSVAFWCNPISGHATLYWYQQILGQGPKLLIQFQNNGVVDDSQLPKDRFSAERLKGVDSTLKIQPAKLEDSAVYLCASSLPSESYNEQFFGPGTRLTVL.

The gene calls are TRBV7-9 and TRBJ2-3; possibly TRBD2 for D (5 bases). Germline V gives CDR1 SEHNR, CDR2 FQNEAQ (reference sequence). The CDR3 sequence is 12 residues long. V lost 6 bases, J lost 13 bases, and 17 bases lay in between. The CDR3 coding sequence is TGTGCCAGCAGTACAATCACTAGTACTAAGTATTTT. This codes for CASSTITSTKYF.

The CDR3 nucleotides are TGTGCCAGCAGTTTAATCCCCCACGGGGGGGGCTATGGCTACACCTTC. Amino acid sequence: CASSLIPHGGGYGYTF. The chain uses TRBV28 and TRBJ1-2; a weak D match, TRBD1 (5 bases). Germline CDR1 is MDHEN and CDR2 is SYDVKM. CDR3 length: 16 amino acids. V was clipped by 2 bases and J by 4 bases, with 17 bases between them.